This T cell receptor (beta chain) was sequenced during a study of CD8 T cells in Susac syndrome. CDR1 is MNHNS and CDR2 is SASEGT in the germline V gene. There are 17 residues in the CDR3. The V and J ends lost 7 bases and 4 bases, in that order; junction bases with no gene match: 11. An input of roughly 0.5 to 1 ug of RNA was subjected to reverse transcription using random hexamers. TCRdb independently ran MiXCR on the immunoSEQ multiplex PCR reads; one entry per CDR3 protein. The repertoire consists of about 180,000 distinct CDR3 sequences, with about 93% occurring once and the leading ten covering 0.099%.

Specimen: CD4+ T cells from PBMCs. This receptor was identified in a human donor with Susac syndrome. V usage is TRBV6-1 and J usage is TRBJ2-6; 9 bases line up with TRBD1. The CDR3 loop reads CASNAVQGARGANVLTF. CDR3 in DNA: TGTGCCAGCAACGCTGTACAGGGGGCGCGGGGGGCCAACGTCCTGACTTTC.